Listed below are T cell receptor beta chains from one sample, sequenced in a study of OX40 agonist ivuxolimab in advanced cancers. Clones were read by immunoSEQ multiplex PCR, and TCRdb kept only the in-frame ones, dropping some. The data contain under 85,000 clones, around 83% of them singletons. The input for sequencing was CD4+ or CD8+ T cells sorted from blood, taken in a trial of the OX40 agonist ivuxolimab. The receptor source for this set is an adult with an advanced solid tumor such as melanoma, head and neck, liver or kidney cancer. Each CDR3 is given with its conserved first and last residue. The D gene is left open where the match is weak.

v_gene: TRBV27; j_gene: TRBJ1-4; d_gene: NA; CDR3aa: CASSLSGLNEKLFF; CDR3nt: TGTGCCAGCAGTTTATCGGGCCTCAATGAAAAACTGTTTTTT
v_gene: TRBV9; j_gene: TRBJ2-7; d_gene: NA; CDR3aa: CASSPTLQGGEQYF; CDR3nt: TGTGCCAGCAGCCCTACGCTACAGGGTGGGGAGCAGTACTTC
v_gene: TRBV11-3; j_gene: TRBJ2-2; d_gene: NA; CDR3aa: CASSLNPTGELFF; CDR3nt: TGTGCCAGCAGCTTGAACCCCACCGGGGAGCTGTTTTTT
v_gene: TRBV6-4; j_gene: TRBJ2-1; d_gene: TRBD2; CDR3aa: CASSEVGGSYNEQFF; CDR3nt: TGTGCCAGCAGTGAGGTGGGAGGGTCGTACAATGAGCAGTTCTTC
v_gene: TRBV5-1; j_gene: TRBJ1-5; d_gene: NA; CDR3aa: CASSLGGSYSNQPQHF; CDR3nt: TGCGCCAGCAGCTTGGGGGGGTCTTATAGCAATCAGCCCCAGCATTTT
v_gene: TRBV14; j_gene: TRBJ1-3; d_gene: NA; CDR3aa: CASSQAGLGNTIYF; CDR3nt: TGTGCCAGCAGCCAAGCGGGGCTTGGAAACACCATATATTTT
v_gene: TRBV18; j_gene: TRBJ2-3; d_gene: TRBD2; CDR3aa: CASSPPGSGRKDTQYF; CDR3nt: TGTGCCAGCTCACCACCAGGTAGCGGGCGAAAAGATACGCAGTATTTT
v_gene: TRBV7-3; j_gene: TRBJ1-5; d_gene: NA; CDR3aa: CASSLGPNQQPQHF; CDR3nt: TGTGCCAGCAGCTTAGGGCCAAATCAGCAGCCCCAGCATTTT
v_gene: TRBV7-3; j_gene: TRBJ1-1; d_gene: NA; CDR3aa: CASSLGRGNTEAFF; CDR3nt: TGTGCCAGCAGCTTAGGCAGGGGTAACACTGAAGCTTTCTTT
v_gene: TRBV4-3; j_gene: TRBJ1-3; d_gene: TRBD1; CDR3aa: CASSQDRDRVPGNTIYF; CDR3nt: TGCGCCAGCAGCCAAGATCGGGACAGGGTCCCTGGAAACACCATATATTTT
v_gene: TRBV6-6; j_gene: TRBJ2-1; d_gene: NA; CDR3aa: CASSYSTSYNEQFF; CDR3nt: TGTGCCAGCAGTTACTCAACGTCCTACAATGAGCAGTTCTTC
v_gene: TRBV4-3; j_gene: TRBJ1-4; d_gene: NA; CDR3aa: CASSQRGEKLFF; CDR3nt: TGCGCCAGCAGCCAAAGGGGTGAAAAACTGTTTTTT
v_gene: TRBV28; j_gene: TRBJ1-4; d_gene: TRBD1; CDR3aa: CASSPGTGIGKLFF; CDR3nt: TGTGCCAGCAGTCCAGGGACAGGGATAGGAAAACTGTTTTTT
v_gene: TRBV2; j_gene: TRBJ2-2; d_gene: NA; CDR3aa: CASSPPYNTGELFF; CDR3nt: TGTGCCAGCAGTCCCCCCTATAACACCGGGGAGCTGTTTTTT